A selection of T cell receptor beta chains follows, all from one sample in a study of neoadjuvant anti-PD-1 for oral cavity cancer. Sequenced by immunoSEQ multiplex PCR; TCRdb stores in-frame clones only, minus some. The sample holds about 79,000 clones; around 83% are singletons and the top ten take 3% to 4%. The sequences come from PBMCs, collected before nivolumab (anti-PD-1) treatment. Receptors originate from a person aged 35-79 years with oral cavity squamous cell carcinoma. The CDR3 runs from the conserved cysteine through the conserved F or W. The D gene is left open where the match is weak. Some rows mark clone size as missing; the rest say once, few, many or name a class of expanded clone.

>TRBV9|TRBJ2-2|.|.
TGTGCCAGCAGCGTAGGAGTTGGGACCGGGGAGCTGTTTTTT
CASSVGVGTGELFF
>TRBV7-6|TRBJ2-5|TRBD2|.
TGTGCCAGCAGCTCTAGCCACGGACTAGCGGAAAAAGAGACCCAGTACTTC
CASSSSHGLAEKETQYF
>TRBV6-4|TRBJ1-1|TRBD1|.
TGTGCCAGCAGTGTCGGACAGGGCGGGCGGGCTTTCTTT
CASSVGQGGRAFF
>TRBV6-5|TRBJ2-1|.|once
TGTGCCAGCAGTTACTTCTCGACAGGATGGGGTGAGCAGTTCTTC
CASSYFSTGWGEQFF
>TRBV10-1|TRBJ2-2|.|.
TGCGCCAGCAGTGAGTCAAGCAACACCGGGGAGCTGTTTTTT
CASSESSNTGELFF
>TRBV9|TRBJ2-5|.|.
TGTGCCAGCAGCCCCGGGGCCCAGACACAAGAGACCCAGTACTTC
CASSPGAQTQETQYF
>TRBV6-5|TRBJ1-2|.|.
TGTGCCAGCAGTAGTAACTATGGCTACACCTTC
CASSSNYGYTF
>TRBV28|TRBJ2-1|TRBD2|.
TGTGCCAGCAGAAAGCCCGGGACTAGCCTGTTCTTC
CASRKPGTSLFF
>TRBV20-1|TRBJ2-1|.|.
TGCAGTGCTAGAGGCGGGAATGAGCAGTTCTTC
CSARGGNEQFF
>TRBV7-8|TRBJ2-7|TRBD1|once
TGTGCCAGCAGCTTAGCGACAGGGACCTACGAGCAGTACTTC
CASSLATGTYEQYF
>TRBV30|TRBJ1-5|.|.
TGTGCCTGGAGTGTTTTCGAGAGTCAGCCCCAGCATTTT
CAWSVFESQPQHF
>TRBV9|TRBJ2-4|.|.
TGTGCCAGCAGCCCCCTCGGTGGGGCCAGCTCCAAAAACATTCAGTACTTC
CASSPLGGASSKNIQYF
>TRBV5-1|TRBJ1-5|TRBD1|.
TGCGCCAGCACCCCGACAGGGGCCCCTAGGGAGCCCCAGCATTTT
CASTPTGAPREPQHF
>TRBV7-9|TRBJ2-5|TRBD1|.
TGTGCCAGCAGCATCGGACAGGGGGGCCAAGAGACCCAGTACTTC
CASSIGQGGQETQYF
>TRBV27|TRBJ2-1|TRBD2|once
TGTGCCAGCATCCTCTCCCTAGCGGTTAGCTCCTACAATGAGCAGTTCTTC
CASILSLAVSSYNEQFF
>TRBV6-5|TRBJ2-5|TRBD1|.
TGTGCCAGCAGTTCACAGGGGCAAGAAGAGACCCAGTACTTC
CASSSQGQEETQYF
>TRBV9|TRBJ2-7|.|.
TGTGCCAGCATGGCCGGCGTAAGCGTTGGCGAGCAGTACTTC
CASMAGVSVGEQYF
>TRBV27|TRBJ2-3|TRBD2|once
TGTGCCAGCAGTACCCTAACGGGAGGGCCCACAGATACGCAGTATTTT
CASSTLTGGPTDTQYF
>TRBV4-1|TRBJ1-1|.|.
TGCGCCAGCAGCCAAGTGGGTAGTGAAGCTTTCTTT
CASSQVGSEAFF
>TRBV6-1|TRBJ2-7|TRBD1|few
TGTGCCAGCAGTGAAGCTACAGGGGGCTCCTACGAGCAGTACTTC
CASSEATGGSYEQYF
>TRBV20-1|TRBJ1-2|TRBD1|.
TGCAGTGCTGGGACAGGAAATGGCTACACCTTC
CSAGTGNGYTF
>TRBV5-4|TRBJ1-6|.|once
TGTGCCAGCAGCCCCCGGGATTCACCCCTCCACTTT
CASSPRDSPLHF
>TRBV5-4|TRBJ1-4|.|.
TGTGCCAGCAAGCGTTATGATGGGGGAGCGGGGGAAAAACTGTTTTTT
CASKRYDGGAGEKLFF
>TRBV6-1|TRBJ2-1|.|.
TGTGCCAGCAGTGAAACGCAGATCCGCTGGGTGGAGTTATCGCAGTTCTTC
CASSETQIRWVELSQFF
>TRBV5-1|TRBJ1-2|TRBD1|.
TGCGCCAGCAGCTTGGGCAGGGGGGTCTATGGCTACACCTTC
CASSLGRGVYGYTF
>TRBV9|TRBJ2-1|TRBD2|once
TGTGCCAGCAGCTCAGAGACTAGCGGTGCCAATGAGCAGTTCTTC
CASSSETSGANEQFF
>TRBV7-3|TRBJ2-1|.|.
TGTGCCAGCGCCCCCAGAATGACTGCGGGGAATGAGCAGTTCTTC
CASAPRMTAGNEQFF
>TRBV6-5|TRBJ2-1|TRBD1|.
TGTGCCAGCACTAGACAGGGAGAGCAGTTCTTC
CASTRQGEQFF
>TRBV2|TRBJ2-2|.|.
TGTGCCAGCAGTGTTAAGGGGAGGAACACCGGGGAGCTGTTTTTT
CASSVKGRNTGELFF
>TRBV7-8|TRBJ2-1|.|.
TGTGCCAGCAGCTTAGCGTACCGACAGAGGATTTACAATGAGCAGTTCTTC
CASSLAYRQRIYNEQFF
>TRBV15|TRBJ1-3|.|.
TGTGCCACCAGGTCTTCCGGGGACCCTTTTGGGCAATATTTT
CATRSSGDPFGQYF
>TRBV6-1|TRBJ1-1|.|few
TGTGCCAGCAGTGAACTACAGTTTCGAATGAACACTGAAGCTTTCTTT
CASSELQFRMNTEAFF
>TRBV4-1|TRBJ2-5|TRBD2|.
TGCGCCAGCAGCCAAGTGGCTCGGGCGGGAGAAGAGACCCAGTACTTC
CASSQVARAGEETQYF
>TRBV6-4|TRBJ1-1|.|.
TGTGCCAGCAGTGTCGAAGAAAACACTGAAGCTTTCTTT
CASSVEENTEAFF
>TRBV10-3|TRBJ2-1|.|few
TGTGCCATCACTGAGGGGCACGCGTCGGGTGAGCAGTTCTTC
CAITEGHASGEQFF
>TRBV19|TRBJ1-5|.|few
TGTGCCAGTAGCCCCACAGGGATAGGGAGCAATCAGCCCCAGCATTTT
CASSPTGIGSNQPQHF
>TRBV19|TRBJ1-2|.|.
TGTGCCAGCAGAGAAAGCAGGGCCTATGGCTACACCTTC
CASRESRAYGYTF